Listed below are T cell receptor beta chains from one sample, sequenced in a study of cytomegalovirus exposure and HLA in healthy donors. The data were produced by immunoSEQ multiplex PCR, yet TCRdb's version contains in-frame clones alone and is incomplete. The sample records 130,000 or so clones, approximately 8.7% being singletons. Sequences were obtained from PBMCs. Receptor source: a man aged 35 to 55 in good health and CMV-seronegative. Each CDR3 is given with its conserved first and last residue. Each record gives: J gene, V gene, clone size, D gene, CDR3 DNA, CDR3 protein. D genes are given only for firm matches. Size is stated for part of the rows, as once, few or many counts, or as a class when the clone is expanded.

J gene: TRBJ2-1; V gene: TRBV6-1; clone size: -; D gene: TRBD1; CDR3 DNA: TGTGCCAGCAGTGACATCAGGACAGGACCCTACAATGAGCAGTTCTTC; CDR3 protein: CASSDIRTGPYNEQFF
J gene: TRBJ2-5; V gene: TRBV5-1; clone size: few; D gene: -; CDR3 DNA: TGCGCCAGCAGCTTGGGAGCTATAGAGACCCAGTACTTC; CDR3 protein: CASSLGAIETQYF
J gene: TRBJ1-6; V gene: TRBV1; clone size: few; D gene: -; CDR3 DNA: TGTACCAGCAGCCGTGGTGGGCTCCCCTATAATTCACCCCTCCACTTT; CDR3 protein: CTSSRGGLPYNSPLHF
J gene: TRBJ1-4; V gene: TRBV28; clone size: few; D gene: TRBD1; CDR3 DNA: TGTGCCAGCAGTGGACAGGGGCTGGTAAAACTGTTTTTT; CDR3 protein: CASSGQGLVKLFF
J gene: TRBJ2-4; V gene: TRBV5-1; clone size: -; D gene: TRBD1; CDR3 DNA: TGCGCCAGCAACCCCGGGACAGGGAAAAACATTCAGTACTTC; CDR3 protein: CASNPGTGKNIQYF
J gene: TRBJ2-1; V gene: TRBV6-5; clone size: few; D gene: TRBD1; CDR3 DNA: TGTGCCAGCAGAGAATACAGGGGAATGGAAAATGAGCAGTTCTTC; CDR3 protein: CASREYRGMENEQFF
J gene: TRBJ1-1; V gene: TRBV4-2; clone size: few; D gene: -; CDR3 DNA: TGTGCCAGCAGCCAAGTCTCGGGAAAGAGGAACACTGAAGCTTTCTTT; CDR3 protein: CASSQVSGKRNTEAFF
J gene: TRBJ1-1; V gene: TRBV6-5; clone size: few; D gene: -; CDR3 DNA: TGTGCCAGCAGTCGGGAGTCAATCTCGTGGGATGAAGCTTTCTTT; CDR3 protein: CASSRESISWDEAFF
J gene: TRBJ1-2; V gene: TRBV4-2; clone size: -; D gene: -; CDR3 DNA: TGTGCCAGCAGCCAGACCGGGATCGGATTTTACTATGGCTACACCTTC; CDR3 protein: CASSQTGIGFYYGYTF
J gene: TRBJ1-5; V gene: TRBV18; clone size: few; D gene: -; CDR3 DNA: TGTGCCAGCTCAACAGAGACAGGCGGGTTGGATCAGCCCCAGCATTTT; CDR3 protein: CASSTETGGLDQPQHF
J gene: TRBJ2-7; V gene: TRBV19; clone size: -; D gene: -; CDR3 DNA: TGTGCCAGTAGTATGGCAGCGTTTGCCCCCGAGCAGTACTTC; CDR3 protein: CASSMAAFAPEQYF
J gene: TRBJ2-3; V gene: TRBV15; clone size: few; D gene: TRBD2; CDR3 DNA: TGTGCCACCAGGGGACTAGCGGGTACTGATACGCAGTATTTT; CDR3 protein: CATRGLAGTDTQYF
J gene: TRBJ2-7; V gene: TRBV2; clone size: few; D gene: -; CDR3 DNA: TGTGCCAGCAGGGTTGACAGGTCGTTCTACGAGCAGTACTTC; CDR3 protein: CASRVDRSFYEQYF
J gene: TRBJ2-2; V gene: TRBV11-2; clone size: few; D gene: -; CDR3 DNA: TGTGCCAGCAGCTCCGGGACCGGGGAGCTGTTTTTT; CDR3 protein: CASSSGTGELFF
J gene: TRBJ2-5; V gene: TRBV5-1; clone size: -; D gene: -; CDR3 DNA: TGCGCCAGCAGCATTACAGGGTTCGTAGAGACCCAGTACTTC; CDR3 protein: CASSITGFVETQYF
J gene: TRBJ1-1; V gene: TRBV6-4; clone size: few; D gene: -; CDR3 DNA: TGTGCCAGCAGGGCAGCTGAAGCTTTCTTT; CDR3 protein: CASRAAEAFF
J gene: TRBJ1-3; V gene: TRBV7-7; clone size: -; D gene: -; CDR3 DNA: TGTGCCAGCAGCTTAGATCCGGGGAATGGAAACACCATATATTTT; CDR3 protein: CASSLDPGNGNTIYF
J gene: TRBJ2-7; V gene: TRBV4-1; clone size: few; D gene: TRBD2; CDR3 DNA: TGCGCCAGCAGCCAGAGGACTAGCGGTTACTACGAGCAGTACTTC; CDR3 protein: CASSQRTSGYYEQYF
J gene: TRBJ1-1; V gene: TRBV7-2; clone size: many; D gene: TRBD1; CDR3 DNA: TGTGCCAGCAGCGGACAGGGGGGGACTGAAGCTTTCTTT; CDR3 protein: CASSGQGGTEAFF
J gene: TRBJ1-6; V gene: TRBV7-2; clone size: -; D gene: -; CDR3 DNA: TGTGCCAGCAGCTACAACAGGGATGGTTCACCCCTCCACTTT; CDR3 protein: CASSYNRDGSPLHF
J gene: TRBJ1-6; V gene: TRBV9; clone size: -; D gene: TRBD1; CDR3 DNA: TGTGCCAGCAGCGCAAAGGGGGCCAGGGGGCAATCACCCCTCCACTTT; CDR3 protein: CASSAKGARGQSPLHF
J gene: TRBJ1-1; V gene: TRBV30; clone size: few; D gene: -; CDR3 DNA: TGTGCCTGGGGACCCGGGATGGCTTTCTTT; CDR3 protein: CAWGPGMAFF
J gene: TRBJ2-1; V gene: TRBV6-6; clone size: few; D gene: -; CDR3 DNA: TGTGCCAGCAGTTACGCCCAGGGTACCTACAATGAGCAGTTCTTC; CDR3 protein: CASSYAQGTYNEQFF
J gene: TRBJ2-3; V gene: TRBV6-6; clone size: few; D gene: TRBD2; CDR3 DNA: TGTGCCAGCAGTCTCGGACTAGATGCAGATACGCAGTATTTT; CDR3 protein: CASSLGLDADTQYF
J gene: TRBJ2-5; V gene: TRBV2; clone size: few; D gene: TRBD2; CDR3 DNA: TGTGCCAGCTGCTTGGGCGGGGGGGTTCAAGAGACCCAGTACTTC; CDR3 protein: CASCLGGGVQETQYF
J gene: TRBJ2-5; V gene: TRBV7-7; clone size: -; D gene: TRBD2; CDR3 DNA: TGTGCCAGCAGCCCGGGACTAGCCTGGACCCAGTACTTC; CDR3 protein: CASSPGLAWTQYF
J gene: TRBJ1-2; V gene: TRBV18; clone size: few; D gene: TRBD1; CDR3 DNA: TGTGCCAGCTCACCATCTATAGGGACAGGGAATAACTATGGCTACACCTTC; CDR3 protein: CASSPSIGTGNNYGYTF
J gene: TRBJ1-2; V gene: TRBV6-5; clone size: few; D gene: -; CDR3 DNA: TGTGCCAGCAGTTACGATCGGGAAAGATCTTTGGGCTACACCTTC; CDR3 protein: CASSYDRERSLGYTF
J gene: TRBJ2-2; V gene: TRBV10-1; clone size: few; D gene: -; CDR3 DNA: TGCGCCAGCAGTGAGAAACTGACCGGGGAGCTGTTTTTT; CDR3 protein: CASSEKLTGELFF
J gene: TRBJ2-1; V gene: TRBV2; clone size: -; D gene: TRBD1; CDR3 DNA: TGTGCCAGCAGTCCCGGACAGGGGGATGAGCAGTTCTTC; CDR3 protein: CASSPGQGDEQFF
J gene: TRBJ1-1; V gene: TRBV9; clone size: few; D gene: -; CDR3 DNA: TGTGCCAGCAGCCCGAATGTGGGGGGCACTGAAGCTTTCTTT; CDR3 protein: CASSPNVGGTEAFF
J gene: TRBJ1-2; V gene: TRBV5-8; clone size: few; D gene: TRBD1; CDR3 DNA: TGTGCCAGCAGCCCGAGCCCCCATTCAGGGGGCAAAGGCTACACCTTC; CDR3 protein: CASSPSPHSGGKGYTF
J gene: TRBJ2-1; V gene: TRBV6-5; clone size: few; D gene: -; CDR3 DNA: TGTGCCAGCAGGACAAGGGGGGGGGCACAGTTCTTC; CDR3 protein: CASRTRGGAQFF
J gene: TRBJ2-2; V gene: TRBV11-2; clone size: -; D gene: -; CDR3 DNA: TGTGCCAGCAGCTTCGGACAGAACACCGGGGAGCTGTTTTTT; CDR3 protein: CASSFGQNTGELFF
J gene: TRBJ2-1; V gene: TRBV11-1; clone size: -; D gene: TRBD1; CDR3 DNA: TGTGCCAGCAGAGTGACAGGGTTCTCCTACAATGAGCAGTTCTTC; CDR3 protein: CASRVTGFSYNEQFF
J gene: TRBJ2-7; V gene: TRBV4-2; clone size: -; D gene: -; CDR3 DNA: TGTGCCAGCAGCCAAGAAGAAGGACACCCCTCCTACGAGCAGTACTTC; CDR3 protein: CASSQEEGHPSYEQYF
J gene: TRBJ1-5; V gene: TRBV4-2; clone size: -; D gene: -; CDR3 DNA: TGTGCCAGCAGCCAAATTGAGGGAGTACAGCCCCAGCATTTT; CDR3 protein: CASSQIEGVQPQHF
J gene: TRBJ1-1; V gene: TRBV4-1; clone size: -; D gene: TRBD1; CDR3 DNA: TGCGCCAGCAGCCAACAGACAGGGGTCACTGAAGCTTTCTTT; CDR3 protein: CASSQQTGVTEAFF
J gene: TRBJ1-4; V gene: TRBV15; clone size: -; D gene: -; CDR3 DNA: TGTGCCACCAGCAGAGATCCGTACAGGCCTAATGAAAAACTGTTTTTT; CDR3 protein: CATSRDPYRPNEKLFF
J gene: TRBJ1-2; V gene: TRBV23-1; clone size: -; D gene: -; CDR3 DNA: TGCGCCAGCAGTCAATTGGTAGTTGCGGGTGGCTACAAATTC; CDR3 protein: CASSQLVVAGGYKF
J gene: TRBJ2-5; V gene: TRBV18; clone size: -; D gene: -; CDR3 DNA: TGTGCCAGCTCACCGGAGGCGGTTCAAGAGACCCAGTACTTC; CDR3 protein: CASSPEAVQETQYF
J gene: TRBJ1-5; V gene: TRBV4-1; clone size: -; D gene: -; CDR3 DNA: TGCGCCAGCAGCCAAGAAGGCGGGTCGAGTAGAGAGCTTCAGCCCCAGCATTTT; CDR3 protein: CASSQEGGSSRELQPQHF
J gene: TRBJ2-3; V gene: TRBV29-1; clone size: few; D gene: -; CDR3 DNA: TGCAGCGTTGGGGCCCGCACAGATACGCAGTATTTT; CDR3 protein: CSVGARTDTQYF
J gene: TRBJ2-1; V gene: TRBV7-7; clone size: few; D gene: TRBD2; CDR3 DNA: TGTGCCAGCAGCTTATATGCGGGGGGCGCCTACAATGAGCAGTTCTTC; CDR3 protein: CASSLYAGGAYNEQFF
J gene: TRBJ2-6; V gene: TRBV12-5; clone size: -; D gene: TRBD1; CDR3 DNA: TGTGCTAGTGGTGACCCCCGGGACAGGGTTAACTCTGGGGCCAACGTCCTGACTTTC; CDR3 protein: CASGDPRDRVNSGANVLTF
J gene: TRBJ2-3; V gene: TRBV28; clone size: -; D gene: TRBD1; CDR3 DNA: TGTGCCAGCAGTTCCGACAGGGGCACCGTAATAGATACGCAGTATTTT; CDR3 protein: CASSSDRGTVIDTQYF
J gene: TRBJ2-5; V gene: TRBV5-1; clone size: few; D gene: -; CDR3 DNA: TGCGCCAGCAGCTTAGGGGGTGGACGGGAGACCCAGTACTTC; CDR3 protein: CASSLGGGRETQYF
J gene: TRBJ1-2; V gene: TRBV6-6; clone size: few; D gene: TRBD1; CDR3 DNA: TGTGCCAGCAGTACCGACAGGGGCTCCTTCTATGGCTACACCTTC; CDR3 protein: CASSTDRGSFYGYTF
J gene: TRBJ1-1; V gene: TRBV19; clone size: few; D gene: -; CDR3 DNA: TGTGCCAGTAGTATCCGGGGCGGGGACACTGAAGCTTTCTTT; CDR3 protein: CASSIRGGDTEAFF
J gene: TRBJ1-6; V gene: TRBV5-4; clone size: -; D gene: TRBD1; CDR3 DNA: TGTGCCAGCAGCTCACAGGGGGCTTCTGACGATTCACCCCTCCACTTT; CDR3 protein: CASSSQGASDDSPLHF
J gene: TRBJ1-1; V gene: TRBV7-8; clone size: few; D gene: -; CDR3 DNA: TGTGCCAGCAGCCCCAGGACAACGAACACTGAAGCTTTCTTT; CDR3 protein: CASSPRTTNTEAFF
J gene: TRBJ2-5; V gene: TRBV6-5; clone size: few; D gene: -; CDR3 DNA: TGTGCCAGCAGTTACTCCTCCTGGCCCAAGGGGGAGACCCAGTACTTC; CDR3 protein: CASSYSSWPKGETQYF
J gene: TRBJ2-3; V gene: TRBV2; clone size: -; D gene: TRBD2; CDR3 DNA: TGTGCCAGTCAGGGACTAGCGGGCACAGATACGCAGTATTTT; CDR3 protein: CASQGLAGTDTQYF
J gene: TRBJ2-1; V gene: TRBV5-4; clone size: few; D gene: -; CDR3 DNA: TGTGCCAGCAGCTTGCCGTCACAGGTCTACAATGAGCAGTTCTTC; CDR3 protein: CASSLPSQVYNEQFF